This is a list of T cell receptor beta chains from one sample in a study of shared clonotypes between healthy human individuals. The assay was immunoSEQ multiplex PCR, and TCRdb's table has in-frame clones only and misses some. The profile shows roughly 2 million clones, approximately 95% of them singletons. Sequencing used naive CD8+ T cells sorted from blood. Every receptor here comes from a young man in good health. Each CDR3 is given with its conserved first and last residue. The D gene is left open where the match is weak. Size values are once, few and many counts, or a class for expanded clones, and some rows have none.

clone_size: NA
v_call: TRBV4-2
j_call: TRBJ2-7
d_call: NA
cdr3_aa: CASSQEVGPPYEQYF
cdr3_nt: TGTGCCAGCAGCCAAGAGGTAGGGCCCCCCTACGAGCAGTACTTC

clone_size: once
v_call: TRBV2
j_call: TRBJ1-1
d_call: NA
cdr3_aa: CASKAGRGGYTEAFF
cdr3_nt: TGTGCCAGCAAGGCCGGGAGGGGGGGATACACTGAAGCTTTCTTT

clone_size: NA
v_call: TRBV28
j_call: TRBJ1-1
d_call: NA
cdr3_aa: CASSTRTELNTEAFF
cdr3_nt: TGTGCCAGCAGTACCCGGACAGAACTGAACACTGAAGCTTTCTTT

clone_size: NA
v_call: TRBV4-1
j_call: TRBJ1-5
d_call: TRBD1
cdr3_aa: CASSLRQGDSNQPQHF
cdr3_nt: TGCGCCAGCAGCCTCCGACAGGGAGATTCTAATCAGCCCCAGCATTTT

clone_size: NA
v_call: TRBV9
j_call: TRBJ2-3
d_call: TRBD2
cdr3_aa: CASSVLTSGRGDTQYF
cdr3_nt: TGTGCCAGCAGCGTACTGACTAGCGGGAGAGGAGATACGCAGTATTTT

clone_size: NA
v_call: TRBV4-1
j_call: TRBJ2-2
d_call: NA
cdr3_aa: CASSQGQRVGELFF
cdr3_nt: TGCGCCAGCAGCCAAGGGCAGCGGGTCGGGGAGCTGTTTTTT

clone_size: NA
v_call: TRBV28
j_call: TRBJ2-5
d_call: NA
cdr3_aa: CASSLVEVQETQYF
cdr3_nt: TGTGCCAGCAGTTTAGTGGAGGTACAAGAGACCCAGTACTTC

clone_size: NA
v_call: TRBV7-7
j_call: TRBJ1-3
d_call: NA
cdr3_aa: CPRCRASGNTIYF
cdr3_nt: TGTCCCCGGTGCAGGGCCTCTGGAAACACCATATATTTT

clone_size: NA
v_call: TRBV14
j_call: TRBJ1-5
d_call: NA
cdr3_aa: CASSPPQPQHF
cdr3_nt: TGTGCCAGCAGCCCCCCCCAGCCCCAGCATTTT

clone_size: NA
v_call: TRBV6-5
j_call: TRBJ2-1
d_call: NA
cdr3_aa: CASSYTDAPHEQFF
cdr3_nt: TGTGCCAGCAGTTACACGGACGCCCCCCATGAGCAGTTCTTC

clone_size: NA
v_call: TRBV6-1
j_call: TRBJ1-1
d_call: TRBD1
cdr3_aa: CASSGPLRGLDTEAFF
cdr3_nt: TGTGCCAGCAGTGGCCCGCTGAGGGGGCTCGACACTGAAGCTTTCTTT